What follows are 30 T cell receptor beta chains derived from one specimen sequenced in a study of persistence of HIV-infected CD4 T cells. Their recognized antigens are unknown. Cells were stimulated with overlapping HIV-1 Gag 15-mer peptides. Memory cells lacking CD40L and CD69 with high CD45RO were sorted. The immunoSEQ assay was version 4, run in survey mode. Only in-frame clones appear in the TCRdb table, and some are missing; sequencing was by immunoSEQ multiplex PCR. Counted here are under 40,000 clones, roughly 80% occurring once; the ten biggest clones make up over 15%. The sample was CD4+ T cells sorted from PBMCs after roughly 18-hour stimulation, taken from a patient who received antiretroviral therapy. The source of these receptors is an adult woman with HIV who was CMV-seropositive.

The chain combines TRBV27 with TRBJ2-2; weak D call: TRBD2 (6 bases). The germline V and J ends were trimmed by 7 bases and 4 bases, with 10 bases remaining between them. Germline V gene lookup returns CDR1 MNHEY and CDR2 SMNVEV (reference sequence). The CDR3 totals 13 residues. The CDR3, as DNA: TGTGCCAGCAAGCCGGGAGTCACCGGGGAGCTGTTTTTT. Amino acid sequence: CASKPGVTGELFF.

This clone came up once. This sequence joins TRBV6-5 and TRBJ2-7; D possibly uses TRBD1 or TRBD2 (5 bases each). Germline lookup yields CDR1 MNHEY and CDR2 SVGAGI. The CDR3 totals 11 residues. V shed 6 bases and J shed 2 bases, with 5 bases lying between them. The CDR3 protein is CASRGAYEQYF. The CDR3 nucleotides are TGTGCCAGCAGGGGGGCCTACGAGCAGTACTTC.

The chain carries TRBV6-5 and TRBJ1-4; possible D gene TRBD1, 6 bases. V lost 2 bases to trimming and J lost 7 bases, with 11 bases between them. The CDR3 is 14 amino acids. Germline CDR1 and CDR2: MNHEY and SVGAGI. The CDR3 loop is CASSYGRGGEKLFF. The CDR3 coding sequence is TGTGCCAGCAGTTACGGCAGGGGAGGTGAAAAACTGTTTTTT.

This clone was seen only a few times. This rearrangement joins TRBV5-1 to TRBJ1-1, with TRBD1 matching 7 bases. CDR1 and CDR2 (germline): SGHRS, YFSETQ. Trimming at V came to 1 base and at J to 2 bases, leaving 5 bases not matched to a gene. The CDR3 covers 15 residues. CDR3 sequence: CASSLRQGVNTEAFF. The CDR3 DNA reads TGCGCCAGCAGCTTGCGCCAGGGGGTTAACACTGAAGCTTTCTTT.

The V and J genes are TRBV5-4 and TRBJ1-1; D unclear. The CDR3 totals 13 residues. Trimming cost V 5 bases and J 5 bases, with 13 bases left between them. The germline CDR1 and CDR2 sequences are SGHNT and YYREEE (reference sequence). This CDR3 reads CASSSKPRTEAFF. CDR3 nucleotides: TGTGCCAGCAGTTCGAAGCCGAGGACTGAAGCTTTCTTT.

The rearrangement uses TRBV19 and TRBJ2-5; a possible D gene is TRBD2 (5 bases). The CDR3 totals 15 residues. In germline, CDR1 is LNHDA, CDR2 SQIVND (reference sequence). V lost 5 bases and J 1 base, leaving 14 bases between the germline ends. The chain's CDR3 is CASSGGLSFQETQYF. The CDR3 DNA sequence: TGTGCCAGTAGTGGTGGACTGTCCTTCCAAGAGACCCAGTACTTC.

The chain couples TRBV7-8 to TRBJ2-2; TRBD1 agrees at 7 bases. CDR3 length equals 14 residues. The V gene end was trimmed by 7 bases and the J gene end by 3 bases; junction bases not matched to a gene: 5. The germline gives CDR1 SGHVS, CDR2 FQNEAQ. The CDR3 sequence is CASIRDSYTGELFF. The CDR3 DNA sequence: TGTGCCAGCATTAGGGACAGTTACACCGGGGAGCTGTTTTTT.

This clone was observed a single time. This sequence joins TRBV2 and TRBJ2-7; TRBD1 matches 9 bases. Germline V gives CDR1 SNHLY, CDR2 FYNNEI. V trimming: 6 bases; J trimming: 4 bases; junction bases outside the gene matches: 7. CDR3 size: 14 residues. In DNA, the CDR3 is TGTGCCAGCAGACCCCGGGACAGGGCTTACGAGCAGTACTTC. Protein sequence: CASRPRDRAYEQYF. Complete variable domain (other parts from reference TRBV2 and TRBJ2-7): EPEVTQTPSHQVTQMGQEVILRCVPISNHLYFYWYRQILGQKVEFLVSFYNNEISEKSEIFDDQFSVERPDGSNFTLKIRSTKLEDSAMYFCASRPRDRAYEQYFGPGTRLTVT.

The chain joins TRBV4-1 to TRBJ1-1; D remains unclear. V dropped 4 bases and J dropped 4 bases, with 13 bases sitting between them. Germline CDR1 reads MGHRA; CDR2 reads YSYEKL. The CDR3 covers 14 residues. CDR3: CASSLLMGSTEAFF. The CDR3 bases are TGCGCCAGCAGCCTACTCATGGGCAGCACTGAAGCTTTCTTT.

J is TRBJ2-1 and V is TRBV9, with D perhaps TRBD1 (6 bases). This CDR3 has 15 amino acids. V was trimmed by 0 bases and J by 9 bases, leaving 16 bases between them. Germline V gives CDR1 SGDLS, CDR2 YYNGEE. The CDR3, as DNA: TGTGCCAGCAGCGTAGAGGGGACCCCCAGGGGTGAGCAGTTCTTC. It is translated as CASSVEGTPRGEQFF.

The chain is built from TRBV5-1 and TRBJ2-1; tentative D call: TRBD2 (5 bases). Deletions cut 0 bases from V and 4 bases from J, with 8 bases between. Germline lookup yields CDR1 SGHRS and CDR2 YFSETQ. CDR3 length: 14 residues. CDR3 residues: CASSLAEAYNEQFF. DNA of the CDR3: TGCGCCAGCAGCTTGGCGGAGGCGTACAATGAGCAGTTCTTC.

This sequence joins TRBV27 and TRBJ2-1, with 8 bases matching TRBD1. The germline V gene encodes CDR1 MNHEY and CDR2 SMNVEV (reference sequence). J gave up 5 bases and V 5 bases, and 17 bases lay outside the gene matches. The CDR3 has 18 amino acids. CDR3 sequence reads: CASSPLHPGQAKNNEQFF. CDR3 DNA sequence: TGTGCCAGCAGTCCCCTCCACCCGGGACAGGCTAAAAACAATGAGCAGTTCTTC.

This clone was picked up a small number of times. The V gene is TRBV7-2, the J gene TRBJ2-5; 9 positions agree with TRBD2. Germline CDR1 is SGHTA and CDR2 is FQGNSA. The CDR3 has 18 amino acids. V trimming: 0 bases; J trimming: 2 bases; junction bases outside the gene matches: 10. The chain's CDR3 is CASSLAGSGGTRQETQYF. Here the CDR3 DNA reads TGTGCCAGCAGCTTAGCTGGGAGCGGGGGGACAAGACAAGAGACCCAGTACTTC.

This chain links TRBV27 with TRBJ2-2; D not certain. The germline V and J ends were trimmed by 9 bases and 2 bases, with 10 bases remaining between them. The CDR3 sequence is 13 residues long. Germline CDR1 reads MNHEY; CDR2 reads SMNVEV (reference sequence). CDR3 protein: CASHAGNTGELFF. The DNA for the CDR3 is TGTGCCAGTCACGCCGGTAACACCGGGGAGCTGTTTTTT.

The chain couples TRBV27 to TRBJ1-6; D gene unclear. V dropped 2 bases and J dropped 7 bases, with 18 bases sitting between them. CDR3 length: 17 residues. Germline CDR1 MNHEY, CDR2 SMNVEV (reference sequence). In nucleotides, the CDR3 is TGTGCCAGCAGTTTACAGGTGGCGGCCTCATGGAATTCACCCCTCCACTTT. Protein product: CASSLQVAASWNSPLHF.

This chain uses TRBV12-5 with TRBJ2-7, with TRBD2 matching over 9 bases. The CDR3 is made up of 12 amino acids. Germline trimming cut 1 base from V and 9 bases from J; bases unmatched to any gene: 1. From germline, CDR1 is LGHNT and CDR2 FRNRAP. CDR3 residues: CASGLGGGAQYF. CDR3 bases: TGTGCTAGTGGTTTGGGCGGGGGGGCGCAGTACTTC.

The chain recombines TRBV6-1 with TRBJ2-1; D is ambiguous. V shed 5 bases and J shed 7 bases, with 12 bases lying between them. This CDR3 has 13 amino acids. Germline CDR1 and CDR2: MNHNS and SASEGT. CDR3 residues: CASSRRQSNEQFF. CDR3 DNA: TGTGCCAGCAGTAGGCGGCAGTCTAATGAGCAGTTCTTC.

This chain joins TRBV19 and TRBJ2-5; 7 bases line up with TRBD2. The ends lost 4 bases at V and 14 bases at J; junction bases unmatched: 10. Germline loops: CDR1 LNHDA, CDR2 SQIVND (reference sequence). The CDR3 spans 12 residues. The CDR3 bases are TGTGCCAGTAGTACTTCCGGGACTATCCCCTACTTC. This encodes CASSTSGTIPYF.

The chain recombines TRBV19 with TRBJ1-1; tentatively, D is TRBD1 (5 bases). The CDR3 sequence is 13 residues long. In germline, CDR1 is LNHDA, CDR2 SQIVND (reference sequence). The ends were cut back, 7 bases at V and 5 bases at J, with 14 bases in the middle. DNA of the CDR3: TGTGCCAGTAACCCCGGGGGGGGGACTGAAGCTTTCTTT. This encodes CASNPGGGTEAFF. Full variable domain (missing parts from reference TRBV19 and TRBJ1-1): DGGITQSPKYLFRKEGQNVTLSCEQNLNHDAMYWYRQDPGQGLRLIYYSQIVNDFQKGDIAEGYSVSREKKESFPLTVTSAQKNPTAFYLCASNPGGGTEAFFGQGTRLTVV.

The V and J genes are TRBV19 and TRBJ1-4; D is undetermined. There are 15 residues in the CDR3. In germline, CDR1 is LNHDA, CDR2 SQIVND (reference sequence). The V end was cut by 4 bases, the J end by 2 bases, with 11 bases between. For the CDR3, the DNA is TGTGCCAGTAGTACTTCAGGAAGGACTAATGAAAAACTGTTTTTT. Translation: CASSTSGRTNEKLFF.

The V gene is TRBV27, the J gene TRBJ1-5; no clear D gene. There are 13 residues in the CDR3. Germline values: CDR1 MNHEY, CDR2 SMNVEV (reference sequence). V lost 0 bases and J 5 bases, leaving 5 bases between the germline ends. The CDR3 DNA sequence: TGTGCCAGCAGTTTATCGGCCCATCAGCCCCAGCATTTT. It specifies CASSLSAHQPQHF.

The genes are TRBV5-4 and TRBJ2-3; D unclear. The ends were cut back, 4 bases at V and 4 bases at J, with 13 bases in the middle. The CDR3 length is 14 residues. Germline-derived CDR1 and CDR2 are SGHNT and YYREEE (reference sequence). CDR3 sequence: CASSLSDVPDTQYF. CDR3 coding DNA: TGTGCCAGCAGCCTCTCGGACGTGCCAGATACGCAGTATTTT.

V gene TRBV4-3 combines with J gene TRBJ2-3; maybe TRBD2 (5 bases). Trimming removed 7 bases from V and 1 base from J, with 12 bases in between. CDR1 and CDR2 from the germline V gene are LGHNA and YSLEER. This CDR3 is built from 14 residues. CDR3 loop: CASKQERGTDTQYF. Written as DNA, the CDR3 is TGCGCCAGCAAGCAGGAGAGGGGCACAGATACGCAGTATTTT.

The CDR3: CASSSRVPKNIQYF. The CDR3 DNA reads as TGTGCCAGTAGCTCCAGGGTGCCCAAAAACATTCAGTACTTC. The chain recombines TRBV19 with TRBJ2-4; weak D call: TRBD1 (5 bases). This CDR3 spans 14 amino acids. The germline V gene has CDR1 LNHDA and CDR2 SQIVND (reference sequence). Deletions cut 6 bases from V and 2 bases from J, with 11 bases between. Full variable domain (outside the CDR3, taken from reference TRBV19 and TRBJ2-4): DGGITQSPKYLFRKEGQNVTLSCEQNLNHDAMYWYRQDPGQGLRLIYYSQIVNDFQKGDIAEGYSVSREKKESFPLTVTSAQKNPTAFYLCASSSRVPKNIQYFGAGTRLSVL.

This rearrangement joins TRBV19 to TRBJ1-2, with D uncertain. Looked up from germline, CDR1 is LNHDA and CDR2 is SQIVND (reference sequence). The germline V and J ends were trimmed by 3 bases and 4 bases, with 15 bases remaining between them. The CDR3 sequence is 15 residues long. The CDR3 region is CASSIFQAGTYGYTF. The CDR3 DNA reads as TGTGCCAGTAGTATTTTCCAGGCTGGCACCTATGGCTACACCTTC.

This clone has more than one count but fewer than ten. The chain links TRBV2 to TRBJ1-2; D is unresolved. CDR3 length: 13 residues. Germline CDR1 and CDR2: SNHLY and FYNNEI. The ends were cut back, 7 bases at V and 2 bases at J, with 11 bases in the middle. CDR3 loop: CASKGALNYGYTF. The CDR3 coding sequence is TGTGCCAGCAAAGGAGCCTTGAACTATGGCTACACCTTC.

The gene calls are TRBV18 and TRBJ2-5; D is ambiguous. V was shortened by 0 bases and J by 5 bases, with 7 bases between the two germline ends. Germline lookup yields CDR1 KGHSH and CDR2 LQKENI. CDR3 length: 13 residues. CDR3: CASSPPSRETQYF. As DNA, the CDR3 is TGTGCCAGCTCACCACCGTCGAGGGAGACCCAGTACTTC.

J is TRBJ2-7 and V is TRBV6-9, with a weak D call TRBD2 (5 bases). CDR1 is MNHGY, CDR2 SVAAGI, per germline. There are 18 residues in the CDR3. Trimming shortened V by 0 bases and J by 0 bases, and 18 bases separated the two germline ends. In DNA, the CDR3 is TGTGCCAGCAGTTATTCGAACCGTAGACGGGAAAACTCCTACGAGCAGTACTTC. Its protein product is CASSYSNRRRENSYEQYF.

The chain carries TRBV9 and TRBJ2-1; TRBD2 matches 9 bases. V dropped 0 bases and J dropped 1; count of bases not matched to a gene: 2. The CDR3 has 16 residues. From germline, CDR1 is SGDLS and CDR2 YYNGEE. Written as DNA, the CDR3 is TGTGCCAGCAGCGTAGGAACTAGCGGGTCCTACAATGAGCAGTTCTTC. This codes for CASSVGTSGSYNEQFF.

The chain recombines TRBV6-1 with TRBJ1-5, with 7 bases identical to TRBD1. The V and J ends lost 10 bases and 4 bases, in that order; junction bases with no gene match: 7. Germline V gene data show CDR1 as MNHNS and CDR2 as SASEGT. CDR3 length: 13 residues. The CDR3 DNA follows: TGTGCCACCGGACAGGCCGAAAATCAGCCCCAGCATTTT. Its protein product is CATGQAENQPQHF.